Below, 13 T cell receptor beta chains from the same sample are listed, as sequenced in a study of T cell changes during pregnancy in multiple sclerosis. The data were produced by immunoSEQ multiplex PCR, yet TCRdb's version contains in-frame clones alone and is incomplete. The sample contains 70,000 to 100,000 clones, approximately 92% of which appear only once. The specimen was peripheral blood, collected in the first trimester of pregnancy. These receptors came from a female donor with multiple sclerosis, enrolled in a pregnancy study.

The rearrangement links TRBV5-1 to TRBJ2-2, with D possibly TRBD2 on 6 matching bases. The CDR3 extends over 15 amino acids. The germline CDR1 and CDR2 sequences are SGHRS and YFSETQ. V gave up 0 bases and J gave up 5 bases, with 11 bases separating them. The CDR3: CASSLDSGDTGELFF. As DNA, the CDR3 is TGCGCCAGCAGCTTGGACTCGGGGGATACCGGGGAGCTGTTTTTT.

This rearrangement joins TRBV7-8 to TRBJ2-1, with unresolved D. CDR1 and CDR2 from the germline V gene are SGHVS and FQNEAQ. Trimming cost V 4 bases and J 7 bases, with 5 bases left between them. CDR3 size: 11 residues. CDR3 DNA sequence: TGTGCCAGCAGCTACCGGAATGAGCAGTTCTTC. It encodes CASSYRNEQFF.

A single count supports this clone. The chain combines TRBV5-1 with TRBJ2-1, with 8 bases fitting TRBD2. Germline assignment: CDR1 SGHRS and CDR2 YFSETQ. The CDR3 is 18 residues long. The V and J ends lost 2 bases and 3 bases, in that order; junction bases with no gene match: 13. CDR3 region: CASSFTDQRETFYNEQFF. Here the CDR3 DNA reads TGCGCCAGCAGCTTTACGGACCAGCGGGAGACGTTCTACAATGAGCAGTTCTTC.

The J gene is TRBJ1-2, the V gene TRBV6-1; 10 bases line up with TRBD1. The V gene's germline CDR1 is MNHNS and CDR2 SASEGT. V was clipped by 4 bases and J by 4 bases; unmatched bases: 0. The CDR3 consists of 13 residues. The CDR3 bases are TGTGCCAGCAGTGGGGACAGGGGCTATGGCTACACCTTC. It specifies CASSGDRGYGYTF.

V usage is TRBV27 and J usage is TRBJ2-3; a weak D match, TRBD2 (6 bases). CDR1 is MNHEY, CDR2 SMNVEV, per germline (reference sequence). V lost 4 bases and J lost 4, with 15 bases in between. The CDR3 length is 15 residues. In DNA, the CDR3 is TGTGCCAGCAGTTCACCGGGAGAGGTACCAGATACGCAGTATTTT. It encodes CASSSPGEVPDTQYF.

This clone was observed a few times. This chain uses TRBV28 with TRBJ1-5, with D unresolved. The germline V and J ends were trimmed by 7 bases and 4 bases, with 14 bases remaining between them. The CDR3 is 14 residues long. Germline V lookup: CDR1 MDHEN, CDR2 SYDVKM. The CDR3 spells CASILGGGNQPQHF. The DNA for the CDR3 is TGTGCCAGCATCCTCGGAGGAGGGAATCAGCCCCAGCATTTT.

The chain combines TRBV7-3 with TRBJ2-2; D remains ambiguous. CDR1 is SGHTA, CDR2 FQGTGA, per germline. The CDR3 length is 13 residues. Trimming took off 6 bases at V and 6 bases at J, with 11 bases between the two ends. CDR3 DNA: TGTGCCAGCAGGGCAGACGGGTCCGGGGAGCTGTTTTTT. Residues: CASRADGSGELFF.

V usage is TRBV30 and J usage is TRBJ2-2; 8 bases map to TRBD1. Germline trimming cut 3 bases from V and 6 bases from J; bases unmatched to any gene: 6. This CDR3 is built from 14 residues. CDR1 and CDR2 from the germline V gene are GTSNPN and SVGIG (reference sequence). CDR3 nucleotides: TGTGCCTGGAGACCCACAGGGGGTCCCGGGGAGCTGTTTTTT. Its translation is CAWRPTGGPGELFF.

The rearrangement uses TRBV27 and TRBJ1-2, with D tentatively TRBD1 (5 bases). V was trimmed by 0 bases and J by 4 bases, leaving 15 bases between them. Germline CDR1 reads MNHEY; CDR2 reads SMNVEV (reference sequence). The CDR3 totals 16 residues. The CDR3 DNA reads as TGTGCCAGCAGTTTATCGCAGGGCGGCTTGGGCTATGGCTACACCTTC. Its translation is CASSLSQGGLGYGYTF.

The rearrangement joins TRBV15 to TRBJ1-6; D is unclear. The CDR3 loop spans 15 amino acids. With 5 bases removed from V and 7 bases from J, the gap between germline ends came to 15 bases. Germline V lookup: CDR1 LNHNV, CDR2 YYDKDF (reference sequence). The CDR3 reads CATSFGGVGNSPLHF. The CDR3 DNA reads TGTGCCACCAGCTTCGGCGGGGTGGGAAATTCACCCCTCCACTTT.

The chain has TRBV28 and TRBJ2-1; D may be TRBD2 (5 bases). The V end lost 6 bases, the J end lost 1 base, and 10 bases lay between the germline ends. This CDR3 spans 14 amino acids. Per germline, CDR1 MDHEN and CDR2 SYDVKM. The chain's CDR3 is CASRPGLSYNEQFF. The CDR3 region has the DNA TGTGCCAGCAGGCCAGGACTTTCCTACAATGAGCAGTTCTTC.

CDR3 protein: CASRRGGEQYF. The CDR3, as DNA: TGTGCCAGCAGGCGAGGGGGCGAGCAGTACTTC. The chain has TRBV6-1 and TRBJ2-7; a weak D match, TRBD1 (6 bases). The CDR3 runs 11 residues. Germline V CDR1 and CDR2: MNHNS, SASEGT. Trimming left V 6 bases short and J 6 bases short, with 9 bases between.

On this clone itself: The same CDR3 can be traced to other DNA sequences in this sample. The chain employs TRBV6-6 and TRBJ1-5; 7 nucleotides agree with TRBD1. Germline CDR1 reads MNHNY; CDR2 reads SVGAGI (reference sequence). The CDR3 loop spans 14 amino acids. V shed 3 bases, J shed 4 bases, and the junction held 3 bases outside the gene matches. The CDR3 is CASSYAQGNQPQHF. The CDR3 region has the DNA TGTGCCAGCAGTTATGCACAGGGGAATCAGCCCCAGCATTTT.